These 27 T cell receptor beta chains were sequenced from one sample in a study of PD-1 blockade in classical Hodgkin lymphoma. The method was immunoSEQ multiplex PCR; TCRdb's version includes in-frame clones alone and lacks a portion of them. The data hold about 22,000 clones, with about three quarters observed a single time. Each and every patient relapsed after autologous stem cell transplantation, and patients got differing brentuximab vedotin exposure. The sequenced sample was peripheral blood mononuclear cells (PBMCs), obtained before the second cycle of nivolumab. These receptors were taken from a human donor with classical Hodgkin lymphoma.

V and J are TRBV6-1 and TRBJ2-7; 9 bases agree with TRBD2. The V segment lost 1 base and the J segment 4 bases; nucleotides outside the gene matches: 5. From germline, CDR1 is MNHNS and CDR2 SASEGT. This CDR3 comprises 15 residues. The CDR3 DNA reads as TGTGCCAGCAGTGAAGAAGGGGCGGGAGGGTACGAGCAGTACTTC. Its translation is CASSEEGAGGYEQYF.

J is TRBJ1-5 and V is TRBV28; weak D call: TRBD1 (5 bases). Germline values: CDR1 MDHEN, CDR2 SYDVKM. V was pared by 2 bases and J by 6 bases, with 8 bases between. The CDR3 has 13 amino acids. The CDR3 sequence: CASSLGGSQPQHF. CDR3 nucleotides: TGTGCCAGCAGTTTAGGGGGTTCTCAGCCCCAGCATTTT.

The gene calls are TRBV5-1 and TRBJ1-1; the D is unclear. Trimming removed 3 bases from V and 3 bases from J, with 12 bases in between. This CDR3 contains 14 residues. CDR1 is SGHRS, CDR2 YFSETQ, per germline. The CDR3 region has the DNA TGCGCCAGCAGCTCAAGCGGGGTGGACACTGAAGCTTTCTTT. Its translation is CASSSSGVDTEAFF.

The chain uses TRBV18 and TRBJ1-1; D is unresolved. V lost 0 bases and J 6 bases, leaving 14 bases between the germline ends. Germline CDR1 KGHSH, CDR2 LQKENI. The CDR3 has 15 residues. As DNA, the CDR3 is TGTGCCAGCTCACCACCGCGGCAGGCGGCCCCTGAAGCTTTCTTT. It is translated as CASSPPRQAAPEAFF. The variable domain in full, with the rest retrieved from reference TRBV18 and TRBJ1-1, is NAGVMQNPRHLVRRRGQEARLRCSPMKGHSHVYWYRQLPEEGLKFMVYLQKENIIDESGMPKERFSAEFPKEGPSILRIQQVVRGDSAAYFCASSPPRQAAPEAFFGQGTRLTVV.

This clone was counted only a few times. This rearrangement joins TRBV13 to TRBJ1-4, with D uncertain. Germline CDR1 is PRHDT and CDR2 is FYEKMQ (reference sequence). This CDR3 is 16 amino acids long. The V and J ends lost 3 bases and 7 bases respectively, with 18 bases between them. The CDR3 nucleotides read TGTGCCAGCAGCTTCGGTGACTATTGGGATGGTGAAAAACTGTTTTTT. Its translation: CASSFGDYWDGEKLFF. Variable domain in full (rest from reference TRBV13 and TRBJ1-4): AAGVIQSPRHLIKEKRETATLKCYPIPRHDTVYWYQQGPGQDPQFLISFYEKMQSDKGSIPDRFSAQQFSDYHSELNMSSLELGDSALYFCASSFGDYWDGEKLFFGSGTQLSVL.

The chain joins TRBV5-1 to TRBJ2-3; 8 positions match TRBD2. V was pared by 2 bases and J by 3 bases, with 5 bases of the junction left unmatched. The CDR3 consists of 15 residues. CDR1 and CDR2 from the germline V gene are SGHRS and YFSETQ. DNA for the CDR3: TGCGCCAGCAGCTTAGCGGGAGACAAGACAGATACGCAGTATTTT. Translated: CASSLAGDKTDTQYF.

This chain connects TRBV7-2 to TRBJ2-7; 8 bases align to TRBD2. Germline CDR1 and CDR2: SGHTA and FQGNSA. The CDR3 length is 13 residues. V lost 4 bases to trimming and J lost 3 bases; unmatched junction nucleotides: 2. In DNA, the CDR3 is TGTGCCAGCAGCTGGGGACTAGTCTACGAGCAGTACTTC. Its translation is CASSWGLVYEQYF.

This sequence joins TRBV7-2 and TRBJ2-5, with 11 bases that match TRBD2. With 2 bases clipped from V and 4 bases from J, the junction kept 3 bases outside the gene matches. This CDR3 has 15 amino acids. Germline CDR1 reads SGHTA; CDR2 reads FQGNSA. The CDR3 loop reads CASSLSLAGGETQYF. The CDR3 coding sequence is TGTGCCAGCAGCTTAAGCCTAGCGGGAGGAGAGACCCAGTACTTC. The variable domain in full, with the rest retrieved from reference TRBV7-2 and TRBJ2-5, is GAGVSQSPSNKVTEKGKDVELRCDPISGHTALYWYRQSLGQGLEFLIYFQGNSAPDKSGLPSDRFSAERTGGSVSTLTIQRTQQEDSAVYLCASSLSLAGGETQYFGPGTRLLVL.

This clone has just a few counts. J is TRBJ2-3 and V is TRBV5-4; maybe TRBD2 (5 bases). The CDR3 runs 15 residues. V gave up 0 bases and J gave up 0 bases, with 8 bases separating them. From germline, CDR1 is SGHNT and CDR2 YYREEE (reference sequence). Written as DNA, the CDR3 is TGTGCCAGCAGCTTGGCGGGCGGGAGCACAGATACGCAGTATTTT. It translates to CASSLAGGSTDTQYF.

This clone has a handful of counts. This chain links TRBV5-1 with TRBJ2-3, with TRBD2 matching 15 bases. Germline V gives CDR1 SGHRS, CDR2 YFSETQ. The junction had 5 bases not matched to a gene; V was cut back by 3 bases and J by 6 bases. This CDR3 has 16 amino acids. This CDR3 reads CASSSTGLAGGDTQYF. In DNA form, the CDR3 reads TGCGCCAGCAGCTCCACGGGACTAGCGGGAGGTGATACGCAGTATTTT.

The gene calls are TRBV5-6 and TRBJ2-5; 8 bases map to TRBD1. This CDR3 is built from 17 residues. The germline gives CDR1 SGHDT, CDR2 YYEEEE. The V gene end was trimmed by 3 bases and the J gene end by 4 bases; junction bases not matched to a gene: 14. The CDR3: CASSSPGGRGLRETQYF. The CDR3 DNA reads TGTGCCAGCAGCTCGCCCGGCGGCAGGGGGCTAAGAGAGACCCAGTACTTC.

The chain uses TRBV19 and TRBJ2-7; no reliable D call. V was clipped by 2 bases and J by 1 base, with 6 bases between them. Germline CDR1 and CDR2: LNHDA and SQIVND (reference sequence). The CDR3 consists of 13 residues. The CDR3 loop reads CASSITASYEQYF. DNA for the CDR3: TGTGCCAGTAGTATAACAGCTTCCTACGAGCAGTACTTC. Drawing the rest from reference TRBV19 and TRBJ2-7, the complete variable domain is DGGITQSPKYLFRKEGQNVTLSCEQNLNHDAMYWYRQDPGQGLRLIYYSQIVNDFQKGDIAEGYSVSREKKESFPLTVTSAQKNPTAFYLCASSITASYEQYFGPGTRLTVT.

This chain's CDR3 is CASSLIPAGANVLTF. Written as DNA, the CDR3 is TGTGCCAGCAGTTTAATCCCCGCTGGGGCCAACGTCCTGACTTTC. The rearrangement uses TRBV28 and TRBJ2-6; D gene ambiguous. The CDR3 has 15 residues. V was pared by 2 bases and J by 2 bases, with 7 bases between. The germline V gene has CDR1 MDHEN and CDR2 SYDVKM.

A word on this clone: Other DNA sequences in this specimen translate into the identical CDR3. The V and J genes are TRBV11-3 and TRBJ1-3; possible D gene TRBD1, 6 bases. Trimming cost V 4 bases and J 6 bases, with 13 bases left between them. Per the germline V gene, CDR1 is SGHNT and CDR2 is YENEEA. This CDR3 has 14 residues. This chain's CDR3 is CASSSRQVENTIYF. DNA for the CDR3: TGTGCCAGCAGCTCGCGACAGGTGGAAAACACCATATATTTT.

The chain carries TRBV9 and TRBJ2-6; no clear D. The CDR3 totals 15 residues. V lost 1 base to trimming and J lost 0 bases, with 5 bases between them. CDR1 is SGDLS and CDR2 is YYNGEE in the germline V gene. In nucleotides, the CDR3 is TGTGCCAGCAGCGTATCAAGCTCTGGGGCCAACGTCCTGACTTTC. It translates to CASSVSSSGANVLTF.

CDR3 residues: CASSLGGLAGWPIYNEQFF. The CDR3 DNA sequence: TGTGCCAGCAGCTTAGGAGGTCTAGCGGGATGGCCCATCTACAATGAGCAGTTCTTC. The chain carries TRBV11-2 and TRBJ2-1; 9 bases align to TRBD2. Unmatched junction bases numbered 13, after V lost 1 base and J lost 3 bases. Germline CDR1 and CDR2: SGHAT and FQNNGV. CDR3 size: 19 residues. The full variable domain, completed using reference TRBV11-2 and TRBJ2-1, is EAGVAQSPRYKIIEKRQSVAFWCNPISGHATLYWYQQILGQGPKLLIQFQNNGVVDDSQLPKDRFSAERLKGVDSTLKIQPAKLEDSAVYLCASSLGGLAGWPIYNEQFFGPGTRLTVL.

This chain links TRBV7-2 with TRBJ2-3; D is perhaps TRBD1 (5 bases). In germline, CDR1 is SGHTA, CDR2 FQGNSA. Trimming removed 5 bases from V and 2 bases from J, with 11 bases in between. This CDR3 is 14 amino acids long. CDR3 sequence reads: CASSPDRNTDTQYF. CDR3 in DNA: TGTGCCAGCAGCCCCGACAGAAACACAGATACGCAGTATTTT.

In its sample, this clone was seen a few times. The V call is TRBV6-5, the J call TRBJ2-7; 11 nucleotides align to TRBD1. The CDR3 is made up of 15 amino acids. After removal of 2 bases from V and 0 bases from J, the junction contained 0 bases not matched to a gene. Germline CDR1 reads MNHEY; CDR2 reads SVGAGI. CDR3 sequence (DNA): TGTGCCAGCAGTTACGGGACAGGGGGCTCCTACGAGCAGTACTTC. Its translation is CASSYGTGGSYEQYF.

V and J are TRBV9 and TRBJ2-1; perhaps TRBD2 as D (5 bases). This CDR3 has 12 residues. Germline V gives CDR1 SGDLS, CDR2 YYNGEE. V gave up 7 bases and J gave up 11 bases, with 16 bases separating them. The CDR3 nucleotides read TGTGCCAGCGGACCATCCAGAGGGAAGCAGTTCTTC. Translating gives CASGPSRGKQFF.

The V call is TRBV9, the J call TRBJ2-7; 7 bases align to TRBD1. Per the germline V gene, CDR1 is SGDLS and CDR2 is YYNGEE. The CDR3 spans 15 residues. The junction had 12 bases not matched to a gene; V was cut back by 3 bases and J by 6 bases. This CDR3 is CASSGHRGAAFEQYF. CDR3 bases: TGTGCCAGCAGCGGACACAGGGGCGCAGCCTTCGAGCAGTACTTC.

The CDR3 here is CASSLQGGEAFF. The CDR3 DNA sequence: TGTGCCAGTAGTCTTCAGGGGGGAGAAGCTTTCTTT. J is TRBJ1-1 and V is TRBV19; 7 nucleotides match TRBD1. CDR3 length equals 12 residues. Per germline, CDR1 LNHDA and CDR2 SQIVND (reference sequence). V was pared by 5 bases and J by 8 bases, with 5 bases of the junction left unmatched.

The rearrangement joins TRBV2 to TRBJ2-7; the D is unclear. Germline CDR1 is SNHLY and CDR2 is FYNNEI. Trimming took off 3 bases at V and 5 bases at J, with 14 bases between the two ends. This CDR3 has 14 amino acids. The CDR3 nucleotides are TGTGCCAGCAGTGAGGTTGGCCAAGTTGACGAGCAGTACTTC. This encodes CASSEVGQVDEQYF. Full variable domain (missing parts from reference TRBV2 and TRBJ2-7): EPEVTQTPSHQVTQMGQEVILRCVPISNHLYFYWYRQILGQKVEFLVSFYNNEISEKSEIFDDQFSVERPDGSNFTLKIRSTKLEDSAMYFCASSEVGQVDEQYFGPGTRLTVT.

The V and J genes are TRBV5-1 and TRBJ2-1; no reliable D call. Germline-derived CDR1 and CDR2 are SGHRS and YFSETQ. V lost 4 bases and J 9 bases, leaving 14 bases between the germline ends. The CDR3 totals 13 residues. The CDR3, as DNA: TGCGCCAGCAGCAAAAGTCCCCCCGGTGAGCAGTTCTTC. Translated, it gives CASSKSPPGEQFF.

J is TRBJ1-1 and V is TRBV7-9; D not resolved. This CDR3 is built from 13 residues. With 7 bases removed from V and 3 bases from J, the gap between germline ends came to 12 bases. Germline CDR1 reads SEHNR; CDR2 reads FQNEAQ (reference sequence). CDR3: CASTRPGDTEAFF. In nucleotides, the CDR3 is TGTGCCAGCACCCGCCCCGGGGACACTGAAGCTTTCTTT. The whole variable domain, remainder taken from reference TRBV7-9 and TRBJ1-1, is DTGVSQNPRHKITKRGQNVTFRCDPISEHNRLYWYRQTLGQGPEFLTYFQNEAQLEKSRLLSDRFSAERPKGSFSTLEIQRTEQGDSAMYLCASTRPGDTEAFFGQGTRLTVV.

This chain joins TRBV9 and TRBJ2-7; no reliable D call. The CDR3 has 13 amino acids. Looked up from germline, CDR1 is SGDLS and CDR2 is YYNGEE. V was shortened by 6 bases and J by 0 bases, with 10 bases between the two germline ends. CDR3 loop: CASTPPNSYEQYF. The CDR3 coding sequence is TGTGCCAGCACGCCGCCGAACTCCTACGAGCAGTACTTC. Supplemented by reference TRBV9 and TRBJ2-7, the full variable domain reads DSGVTQTPKHLITATGQRVTLRCSPRSGDLSVYWYQQSLDQGLQFLIQYYNGEERAKGNILERFSAQQFPDLHSELNLSSLELGDSALYFCASTPPNSYEQYFGPGTRLTVT.

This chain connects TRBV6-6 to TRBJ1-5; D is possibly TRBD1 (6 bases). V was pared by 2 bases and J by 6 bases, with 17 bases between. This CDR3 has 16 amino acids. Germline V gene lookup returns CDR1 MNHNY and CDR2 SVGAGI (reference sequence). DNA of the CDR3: TGTGCCAGCAGTTACGACGCCAGCCCCAGGGGTCAGCCCCAGCATTTT. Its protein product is CASSYDASPRGQPQHF.

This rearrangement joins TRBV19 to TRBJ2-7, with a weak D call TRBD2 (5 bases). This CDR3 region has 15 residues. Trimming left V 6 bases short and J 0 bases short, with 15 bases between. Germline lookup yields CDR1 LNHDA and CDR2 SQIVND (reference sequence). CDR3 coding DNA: TGTGCCAGTAGGGCAGTGGCTAGCAGCTCCTACGAGCAGTACTTC. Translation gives CASRAVASSSYEQYF.